This TCR beta chain was recorded in a study of radiation and T cells in renal cell carcinoma. A single count supports this clone. The time point is: blood 2 weeks post-SBRT. Treatment meaning: 15 Gy SBRT to primary tumor, nephrectomy 4 weeks later. The data were produced by immunoSEQ multiplex PCR, yet TCRdb's version contains in-frame clones alone and is incomplete. The data contain 100,000 to 150,000 clones, 85% to 90% of them singletons. V was shortened by 0 bases and J by 12 bases, with 7 bases between the two germline ends. This CDR3 has 11 residues. Germline CDR1 SGDLS, CDR2 YYNGEE. Specimen: blood, collected from a patient whose treatment included radiotherapy and nephrectomy. The sequence derives from an older woman with renal cell carcinoma. This chain connects TRBV9 to TRBJ2-1; D call uncertain. The CDR3 coding sequence is TGTGCCAGCAGCGTAGGGCCGTGGCAGTTCTTC. Translated: CASSVGPWQFF.